Each of the 17 T cell receptor beta chains below was sequenced from the same sample in a study of radiation and T cells in renal cell carcinoma. Treatment defined: treatment-naive control, cytoreductive nephrectomy. The protocol was immunoSEQ multiplex PCR, while the TCRdb copy is restricted to in-frame clones and leaves out a portion. The data contain about 10,000 clones, roughly 60% of them seen just once; the ten biggest clones take up 9.7%. The starting material was tumor tissue, obtained from a patient whose treatment was nephrectomy without radiotherapy. These receptor sequences come from a man aged 35-49 years with renal cell carcinoma.

The table lists this clone with a count of one. The CDR3 sequence is CASSLDRAETQYF. The CDR3 bases are TGTGCCAGCAGCTTAGACAGGGCGGAGACCCAGTACTTC. The chain recombines TRBV5-6 with TRBJ2-5, with 7 bases lining up with TRBD1. The CDR3 extends over 13 amino acids. Germline V gives CDR1 SGHDT, CDR2 YYEEEE. V shed 2 bases and J 5 bases; nucleotides not matched to a gene: 3.

The V and J genes are TRBV5-1 and TRBJ2-3; possible D gene TRBD2, 5 bases. Germline assignment: CDR1 SGHRS and CDR2 YFSETQ. CDR3 length: 16 residues. The V end was cut by 7 bases, the J end by 3 bases, with 21 bases between. CDR3 bases: TGCGCCAGCCGGGTGGGCGGGCCCGGTCAGACAGATACGCAGTATTTT. Translation gives CASRVGGPGQTDTQYF.

By share of the sample, this clone is large. The CDR3 here is CASSLRPVPNADGYTF. The CDR3 DNA is TGTGCCAGCAGCTTACGGCCTGTCCCCAACGCGGATGGCTACACCTTC. The gene calls are TRBV7-2 and TRBJ1-2; D is ambiguous. This CDR3 has 16 amino acids. V was trimmed by 2 bases and J by 6 bases, leaving 19 bases between them. The germline V gene encodes CDR1 SGHTA and CDR2 FQGNSA. Filled out from reference TRBV7-2 and TRBJ1-2, the complete variable domain reads GAGVSQSPSNKVTEKGKDVELRCDPISGHTALYWYRQSLGQGLEFLIYFQGNSAPDKSGLPSDRFSAERTGGSVSTLTIQRTQQEDSAVYLCASSLRPVPNADGYTFGSGTRLTVV.

The chain couples TRBV5-5 to TRBJ2-7, with D perhaps matching TRBD2 (6 bases). Germline CDR1 and CDR2: SGHKS and YYEKEE (reference sequence). The CDR3 contains 13 residues. V was pared by 5 bases and J by 2 bases, with 11 bases between. CDR3 loop: CASSRDWAYEQYV. The CDR3 nucleotides read TGTGCCAGCAGTCGGGACTGGGCCTACGAGCAGTACGTC.

The V call is TRBV4-3, the J call TRBJ2-1, with D tentatively TRBD1 or TRBD2 (5 bases each). This CDR3 spans 15 amino acids. Deletions cut 0 bases from V and 9 bases from J, with 15 bases between. Germline-derived CDR1 and CDR2 are LGHNA and YSLEER. The chain's CDR3 is CASSQDSLKGSEQFF. CDR3 DNA sequence: TGCGCCAGCAGCCAAGATTCATTGAAGGGGAGTGAGCAGTTCTTC.

The V and J genes are TRBV11-2 and TRBJ1-2; no clear D gene. The V end lost 0 bases, the J end lost 4 bases, and 12 bases lay between the germline ends. Germline loops: CDR1 SGHAT, CDR2 FQNNGV. The CDR3 has 15 amino acids. In DNA form, the CDR3 reads TGTGCCAGCAGCTTAGAGGGCTCAGTAATCTATGGCTACACCTTC. Translated: CASSLEGSVIYGYTF. The variable domain in full, with the rest retrieved from reference TRBV11-2 and TRBJ1-2, is EAGVAQSPRYKIIEKRQSVAFWCNPISGHATLYWYQQILGQGPKLLIQFQNNGVVDDSQLPKDRFSAERLKGVDSTLKIQPAKLEDSAVYLCASSLEGSVIYGYTFGSGTRLTVV.

This clone has just one count. The chain links TRBV19 to TRBJ2-5; 8 nucleotides align to TRBD2. Germline-derived CDR1 and CDR2 are LNHDA and SQIVND (reference sequence). With V trimmed by 4 bases and J by 5 bases, 9 bases remained unmatched. The CDR3 totals 15 residues. CDR3 sequence: CASSRGLVGRETQYF. CDR3 nucleotides: TGTGCCAGTAGTAGGGGACTAGTTGGCCGTGAGACCCAGTACTTC.

The genes are TRBV6-1 and TRBJ2-7, with D unresolved. The CDR3 covers 13 residues. Germline values: CDR1 MNHNS, CDR2 SASEGT. The germline V and J ends were trimmed by 0 bases and 3 bases, with 6 bases remaining between them. The CDR3 spells CASSEALDYEQYV. The CDR3 DNA reads as TGTGCCAGCAGTGAAGCGCTGGACTACGAGCAGTACGTC.

This clone was seen only once. The CDR3 region is CASSTVPGLGETQYF. CDR3 in DNA: TGTGCCAGTAGTACGGTCCCGGGACTAGGGGAGACCCAGTACTTC. The chain is built from TRBV19 and TRBJ2-5, with 8 nucleotides matching TRBD2. V was pared by 4 bases and J by 5 bases, with 9 bases of the junction left unmatched. In germline, CDR1 is LNHDA, CDR2 SQIVND (reference sequence). CDR3 size: 15 residues.

The chain joins TRBV2 to TRBJ2-5; tentatively, D is TRBD1 (5 bases). The CDR3 is 15 residues long. Germline CDR1 is SNHLY and CDR2 is FYNNEI. V dropped 4 bases and J dropped 5 bases, with 17 bases sitting between them. CDR3 loop: CASSGGWGSGETQYF. The DNA for the CDR3 is TGTGCCAGCAGTGGCGGCTGGGGTTCAGGGGAGACCCAGTACTTC.

The V call is TRBV7-2, the J call TRBJ2-2; tentatively, D is TRBD1 or TRBD2 (5 bases each). Germline V gene sequence: CDR1 SGHTA, CDR2 FQGNSA. This CDR3 has 14 amino acids. V lost 8 bases, J lost 0 bases, and 10 bases lay in between. The CDR3 sequence is CASQGTANTGELFF. The CDR3 DNA reads TGTGCCAGCCAAGGGACGGCGAACACCGGGGAGCTGTTTTTT.

The rearrangement joins TRBV6-6 to TRBJ1-5; 7 bases align to TRBD1. The germline V gene has CDR1 MNHNY and CDR2 SVGAGI (reference sequence). V shed 5 bases, J shed 8 bases, and the junction held 6 bases outside the gene matches. The CDR3 has 13 residues. As DNA, the CDR3 is TGTGCCAGCAGTGCGCGGCAGGGGGAGCCCCAGCATTTT. Its protein product is CASSARQGEPQHF.

The chain carries TRBV4-2 and TRBJ2-5; D is undetermined. The CDR3 is 15 amino acids. V gave up 0 bases and J gave up 0 bases, with 8 bases separating them. Germline CDR1 LGHNA, CDR2 YNFKEQ. The CDR3 spells CASSQEGQDQETQYF. CDR3 nucleotides: TGTGCCAGCAGCCAAGAAGGCCAGGACCAAGAGACCCAGTACTTC.

This rearrangement joins TRBV9 to TRBJ1-2; D ambiguous. The CDR3 runs 14 residues. Germline loops: CDR1 SGDLS, CDR2 YYNGEE. Trimming left V 7 bases short and J 2 bases short, with 15 bases between. The CDR3 reads CASAPSPENYGYTF. CDR3 DNA: TGTGCCAGCGCCCCCTCGCCGGAGAACTATGGCTACACCTTC. The full variable domain, rest sourced from reference TRBV9 and TRBJ1-2, is DSGVTQTPKHLITATGQRVTLRCSPRSGDLSVYWYQQSLDQGLQFLIQYYNGEERAKGNILERFSAQQFPDLHSELNLSSLELGDSALYFCASAPSPENYGYTFGSGTRLTVV.

This clone is termed medium-sized. This chain joins TRBV19 and TRBJ2-7, with TRBD1 matching over 8 bases. This CDR3 region has 17 residues. J gave up 5 bases and V 0 bases, and 12 bases lay outside the gene matches. Per the germline V gene, CDR1 is LNHDA and CDR2 is SQIVND (reference sequence). This CDR3 is CASSIDIAGGGFNEQYF. CDR3 nucleotides: TGTGCCAGTAGTATAGATATTGCAGGGGGCGGTTTCAACGAGCAGTACTTC.

The chain joins TRBV19 to TRBJ2-3; D remains ambiguous. Trimming shortened V by 6 bases and J by 6 bases, and 7 bases separated the two germline ends. The V gene's germline CDR1 is LNHDA and CDR2 SQIVND (reference sequence). The CDR3 contains 11 residues. In DNA form, the CDR3 reads TGTGCCAGTAGGTCCGGCGATACGCAGTATTTT. This translates into CASRSGDTQYF.

The V gene is TRBV11-3, the J gene TRBJ2-7; D unclear. V lost 3 bases and J lost 3, with 9 bases in between. The CDR3 contains 13 residues. Looked up from germline, CDR1 is SGHNT and CDR2 is YENEEA. The CDR3 DNA reads TGTGCCAGCAGCTTTAGACCAAACTACGAGCAGTACGTC. It codes for CASSFRPNYEQYV.